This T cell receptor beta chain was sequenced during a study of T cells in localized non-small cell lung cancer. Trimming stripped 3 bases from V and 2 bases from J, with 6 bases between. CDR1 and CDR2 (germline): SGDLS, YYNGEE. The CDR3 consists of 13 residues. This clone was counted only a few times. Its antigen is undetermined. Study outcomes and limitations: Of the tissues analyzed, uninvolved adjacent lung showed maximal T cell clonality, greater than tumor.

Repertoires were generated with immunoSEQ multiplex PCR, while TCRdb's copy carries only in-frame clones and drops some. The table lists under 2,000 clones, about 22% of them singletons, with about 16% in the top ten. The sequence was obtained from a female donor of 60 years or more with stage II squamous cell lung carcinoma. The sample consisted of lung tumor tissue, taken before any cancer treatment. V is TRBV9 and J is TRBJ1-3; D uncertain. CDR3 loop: CASSEGPGNTIYF. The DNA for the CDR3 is TGTGCCAGCAGCGAAGGGCCTGGAAACACCATATATTTT.